Below, 27 T cell receptor beta chains from the same sample are listed, as sequenced in a study of patients and donors after allogeneic stem cell transplantation. TCRdb called the RT-PCR reads again in MiXCR, with one record for every CDR3 protein. The data hold roughly 940,000 distinct CDR3 sequences, with over 15% observed a single time. The specimen sequenced was blood, either unsorted or a sorted T cell fraction (not recorded which). Receptors originate from a human donor who was either an allogeneic HSCT recipient or a stem cell or donor lymphocyte infusion donor (not recorded which). It is not recorded whose cells these are; they may come from a transplant donor.

The chain combines TRBV5-1 with TRBJ2-7; 14 nucleotides agree with TRBD2. Germline V gives CDR1 SGHRS, CDR2 YFSETQ. The CDR3 contains 15 residues. V trimming: 4 bases; J trimming: 5 bases; junction bases outside the gene matches: 5. The CDR3 DNA reads as TGCGCCAGCAGCGTGACTAGCGGGAGGGTCGACGAGCAGTACTTC. Amino acids: CASSVTSGRVDEQYF. The full variable domain, in which reference TRBV5-1 and TRBJ2-7 provide the parts outside the CDR3, is KAGVTQTPRYLIKTRGQQVTLSCSPISGHRSVSWYQQTPGQGLQFLFEYFSETQRNKGNFPGRFSGRQFSNSRSEMNVSTLELGDSALYLCASSVTSGRVDEQYFGPGTRLTVT.

The V gene is TRBV15, the J gene TRBJ2-5; D is unresolved. The CDR3 runs to 15 residues. CDR1 is LNHNV, CDR2 YYDKDF, per germline (reference sequence). Trimming took off 0 bases at V and 3 bases at J, with 11 bases between the two ends. CDR3 nucleotide sequence: TGTGCCACCAGCAGAGATGGACGGAAAGAAGAGACCCAGTACTTC. Protein sequence: CATSRDGRKEETQYF.

Many counts were recorded for this clonotype. The chain employs TRBV5-1 and TRBJ2-1, with D possibly TRBD2 on 6 matching bases. The CDR3 is 14 amino acids. Germline CDR1 and CDR2: SGHRS and YFSETQ. Trimming pared 6 bases from V and 15 bases from J, leaving 25 bases between. The CDR3 bases are TGCGCCAGCATTCGGGACCCGGCGGGGAACATCCCGTTCTTC. Protein: CASIRDPAGNIPFF. Complete variable domain (other parts from reference TRBV5-1 and TRBJ2-1): KAGVTQTPRYLIKTRGQQVTLSCSPISGHRSVSWYQQTPGQGLQFLFEYFSETQRNKGNFPGRFSGRQFSNSRSEMNVSTLELGDSALYLCASIRDPAGNIPFFGPGTRLTVL.

This clonotype was detected ten times or more. V gene TRBV4-2 combines with J gene TRBJ2-5; D may be TRBD1 (5 bases). Germline CDR1 is LGHNA and CDR2 is YNFKEQ. This CDR3 comprises 16 residues. The V and J ends lost 0 bases and 5 bases respectively, with 16 bases between them. CDR3 amino acids: CASSQEELQVVETQYF. CDR3 sequence (DNA): TGTGCCAGCAGCCAAGAGGAATTACAGGTCGTCGAGACCCAGTACTTC.

This clonotype has a count of ten or more. The CDR3 spells CASRPGDRAMNTEAFF. CDR3 nucleotides: TGTGCCAGCAGGCCGGGGGACAGGGCGATGAACACTGAAGCTTTCTTT. This chain uses TRBV6-1 with TRBJ1-1; 9 bases map to TRBD1. Germline V gene lookup returns CDR1 MNHNS and CDR2 SASEGT. V lost 6 bases to trimming and J lost 0 bases; unmatched junction nucleotides: 8. The CDR3 totals 16 residues.

The chain combines TRBV6-1 with TRBJ2-5; 8 bases are shared with TRBD1. This CDR3 comprises 13 residues. Looked up from germline, CDR1 is MNHNS and CDR2 is SASEGT. V gave up 7 bases and J gave up 4 bases; unmatched junction bases: 5. In DNA form, the CDR3 reads TGTGCCAGCAACCCAGGACAGGGAGAGACCCAGTACTTC. It encodes CASNPGQGETQYF.

This clonotype has a count of ten or more. V is TRBV10-3 and J is TRBJ1-5, with D perhaps matching TRBD1 (5 bases). CDR3 length equals 14 residues. Looked up from germline, CDR1 is ENHRY and CDR2 is SYGVKD. V lost 3 bases and J lost 4, with 10 bases in between. This CDR3 reads CAISEGDRNQPQHF. The CDR3 DNA is TGTGCCATCAGTGAAGGTGACAGAAATCAGCCCCAGCATTTT.

The chain recombines TRBV12-3 or TRBV12-4 with TRBJ2-5, with D uncertain. This CDR3 is 16 amino acids long. Trimming took 6 bases from V and 4 from J, leaving 21 bases between them. CDR3 in amino acids: CASRQRPSRRTETQYF. The DNA for the CDR3 is TGTGCCAGCAGACAGAGACCCAGTCGACGGACAGAGACCCAGTACTTC.

V is TRBV20-1 and J is TRBJ2-7; 7 bases map to TRBD1. CDR1 and CDR2 (germline): DFQATT, SNEGSKA (reference sequence). Trimming cost V 1 base and J 4 bases; bases outside gene matches: 13. The length of the CDR3 is 16 residues. DNA for the CDR3: TGCAGTGCTAGAGGGGTACCGGGACAGCTTACTTACGAGCAGTACTTC. It is translated as CSARGVPGQLTYEQYF.

This clonotype was counted a few times. The chain recombines TRBV5-1 with TRBJ2-5; possibly TRBD1 or TRBD2 for D (6 bases each). The CDR3 has 17 residues. Germline CDR1 is SGHRS and CDR2 is YFSETQ. Deletions cut 4 bases from V and 2 bases from J, with 21 bases between. The CDR3 sequence: CASSTSGGGLDQETQYF. CDR3 nucleotides: TGCGCCAGCAGCACAAGTGGAGGGGGGCTGGATCAAGAGACCCAGTACTTC.

V usage is TRBV5-6 and J usage is TRBJ2-3, with 7 bases lining up with TRBD2. Germline V gives CDR1 SGHDT, CDR2 YYEEEE. The CDR3 is 17 amino acids. The trim removed 2 bases at V and 2 bases at J, leaving 11 bases unmatched. This CDR3 is CASSLPFGTTYTDTQYF. The CDR3 nucleotides read TGTGCCAGCAGCTTACCCTTTGGGACTACCTACACAGATACGCAGTATTTT.

The chain uses TRBV6-2 or TRBV6-3 and TRBJ2-7, with 11 bases identical to TRBD2. J was trimmed by 4 bases and V by 6 bases; bases with no gene match: 8. The CDR3 runs 15 residues. CDR1 and CDR2 from the germline V gene are MNHEY and SVGEGT. CDR3 nucleotides: TGTGCCAGCAGCTCGAGACTAGCGGGGAGATACGAGCAGTACTTC. Its protein is CASSSRLAGRYEQYF.

The rearrangement uses TRBV5-1 and TRBJ2-7; a weak D match, TRBD1 (6 bases). V gave up 0 bases and J gave up 3 bases, with 10 bases separating them. The CDR3 spans 14 residues. CDR1 is SGHRS and CDR2 is YFSETQ in the germline V gene. CDR3 sequence: CASSLDGGLYEQYF. In DNA form, the CDR3 reads TGCGCCAGCAGCTTGGATGGGGGCCTCTACGAGCAGTACTTC.

The chain is built from TRBV30 and TRBJ1-5; TRBD1 is a possible D gene (5 bases). The CDR3 runs 15 residues. Trimming pared 2 bases from V and 3 bases from J, leaving 14 bases between. CDR1 and CDR2 from the germline V gene are GTSNPN and SVGIG (reference sequence). CDR3 loop: CAWSYGGATNQPQHF. The CDR3 DNA reads as TGTGCCTGGAGTTACGGGGGAGCGACCAATCAGCCCCAGCATTTT.

This clonotype was seen a single time. V gene TRBV19 combines with J gene TRBJ2-1; a possible D gene is TRBD2 (5 bases). The germline CDR1 and CDR2 sequences are LNHDA and SQIVND (reference sequence). V lost 7 bases and J 1 base, leaving 14 bases between the germline ends. The CDR3 spans 15 residues. The CDR3 reads CASTPIGSSYNEQFF. The CDR3 DNA follows: TGTGCCAGTACCCCGATAGGGAGTTCCTACAATGAGCAGTTCTTC.

This chain uses TRBV20-1 with TRBJ1-6; D is perhaps TRBD1 (5 bases). The CDR3 sequence is 15 residues long. V was shortened by 2 bases and J by 11 bases, with 19 bases between the two germline ends. CDR1 is DFQATT and CDR2 is SNEGSKA in the germline V gene (reference sequence). CDR3 nucleotide sequence: TGCAGTGCTAGACCCGAGACAGTAGAGTTACCACCCCTCCACTTT. Its translation: CSARPETVELPPLHF.

This clonotype occurred a few times. This sequence joins TRBV6-5 and TRBJ1-5; 7 bases fit TRBD1. CDR1 MNHEY and CDR2 SVGAGI come from the germline V gene. CDR3 length: 14 amino acids. V was clipped by 4 bases and J by 4 bases; unmatched bases: 4. The CDR3 DNA sequence: TGTGCCAGCAGTTGGGACAGACTTAATCAGCCCCAGCATTTT. Its protein is CASSWDRLNQPQHF.

This clonotype was counted between two and nine times. The V and J genes are TRBV6-1 and TRBJ1-2; maybe TRBD1 (6 bases). The CDR3 is 17 amino acids. The germline V gene encodes CDR1 MNHNS and CDR2 SASEGT. With 7 bases removed from V and 0 bases from J, the gap between germline ends came to 21 bases. This CDR3 reads CASTYQGTGTSNYGYTF. CDR3 DNA: TGTGCCAGCACCTACCAGGGGACGGGGACCTCTAACTATGGCTACACCTTC.

The chain combines TRBV29-1 with TRBJ1-2, with D maybe TRBD1 (6 bases). The CDR3 runs 12 residues. Germline CDR1 and CDR2: SQVTM and ANQGSEA. V gave up 7 bases and J gave up 4 bases, with 13 bases separating them. CDR3 nucleotides: TGCAGCGCGGGACATCTTAGCTATGGCTACACCTTC. Amino acids: CSAGHLSYGYTF. Full variable domain (outside the CDR3, taken from reference TRBV29-1 and TRBJ1-2): SAVISQKPSRDICQRGTSLTIQCQVDSQVTMMFWYRQQPGQSLTLIATANQGSEATYESGFVIDKFPISRPNLTFSTLTVSNMSPEDSSIYLCSAGHLSYGYTFGSGTRLTVV.

This chain uses TRBV19 with TRBJ2-6; 12 bases are shared with TRBD2. J gave up 0 bases and V 2 bases, and 5 bases lay outside the gene matches. The germline V gene has CDR1 LNHDA and CDR2 SQIVND (reference sequence). The CDR3 runs to 19 residues. CDR3 coding DNA: TGTGCCAGTAGTATATTAGGACTAGCGGGGTTCTCTGGGGCCAACGTCCTGACTTTC. Translating it yields CASSILGLAGFSGANVLTF.

This clonotype has only a few counts. The chain combines TRBV6-2 or TRBV6-3 with TRBJ1-2; unclear D gene. V was pared by 6 bases and J by 4 bases, with 12 bases between. The CDR3 runs 13 residues. CDR1 MNHEY and CDR2 SVGEGT come from the germline V gene. The CDR3 coding sequence is TGTGCCAGCAGCCAGGTTTACGGCTATGGCTACACCTTC. This gives the protein CASSQVYGYGYTF.

This chain links TRBV5-4 with TRBJ2-1; 14 bases align to TRBD2. CDR3 length: 17 residues. With 2 bases clipped from V and 8 bases from J, the junction kept 9 bases outside the gene matches. CDR1 is SGHNT, CDR2 YYREEE, per germline (reference sequence). The CDR3 loop is CASSLTGTSGRGHEQFF. The DNA for the CDR3 is TGTGCCAGCAGCTTAACCGGGACTAGCGGGAGAGGGCATGAGCAGTTCTTC.

V gene TRBV5-1 combines with J gene TRBJ1-5; perhaps TRBD1 as D (5 bases). V lost 4 bases, J lost 11 bases, and 16 bases lay in between. Germline V gene lookup returns CDR1 SGHRS and CDR2 YFSETQ. The CDR3 runs 13 residues. The CDR3 protein is CASSPAGGKTQHF. In DNA form, the CDR3 reads TGCGCCAGCAGCCCGGCCGGGGGTAAAACCCAGCATTTT.

This clonotype has a handful of counts. The rearrangement links TRBV20-1 to TRBJ2-7; possibly TRBD1 for D (6 bases). V lost 6 bases and J lost 5, with 11 bases in between. The CDR3 loop spans 11 amino acids. CDR1 is DFQATT, CDR2 SNEGSKA, per germline (reference sequence). This CDR3 reads CSARTVNEQYF. CDR3 sequence (DNA): TGCAGTGCGAGGACAGTCAACGAGCAGTACTTC.

The rearrangement uses TRBV9 and TRBJ2-5; 7 bases map to TRBD1. The CDR3 sequence is 14 residues long. The V gene end was trimmed by 4 bases and the J gene end by 5 bases; junction bases not matched to a gene: 8. From germline, CDR1 is SGDLS and CDR2 YYNGEE. CDR3 protein: CASSPEGAKETQYF. In nucleotides, the CDR3 is TGTGCCAGCAGCCCTGAGGGGGCTAAGGAGACCCAGTACTTC. Drawing the rest from reference TRBV9 and TRBJ2-5, the complete variable domain is DSGVTQTPKHLITATGQRVTLRCSPRSGDLSVYWYQQSLDQGLQFLIQYYNGEERAKGNILERFSAQQFPDLHSELNLSSLELGDSALYFCASSPEGAKETQYFGPGTRLLVL.

The chain joins TRBV20-1 to TRBJ2-3; 8 nucleotides match TRBD2. The CDR3 is 15 amino acids. Germline values: CDR1 DFQATT, CDR2 SNEGSKA (reference sequence). V was pared by 3 bases and J by 5 bases, with 10 bases of the junction left unmatched. The CDR3 sequence: CSASAPRLAGDTQYF. CDR3 coding DNA: TGCAGTGCTAGTGCCCCCAGGCTAGCGGGAGATACGCAGTATTTT.

The table lists this clonotype with a few counts. The chain recombines TRBV18 with TRBJ2-1, with 10 bases aligning to TRBD2. The CDR3 extends over 15 amino acids. Germline CDR1 and CDR2: KGHSH and LQKENI. V shed 9 bases and J 2 bases; nucleotides not matched to a gene: 7. CDR3 sequence (DNA): TGTGCCAGTGAACCCGGGACTAGCGCCTACAATGAGCAGTTCTTC. Protein sequence: CASEPGTSAYNEQFF.